One sample yielded the 11 T cell receptor beta chains listed below, sequenced in a study of blood T cell repertoires in COVID-19. The protocol was immunoSEQ multiplex PCR, while the TCRdb copy is restricted to in-frame clones and leaves out a portion. The sample gives approximately 140,000 clones, around 88% of which show up once; more than 15% is in the top ten. Sample: peripheral blood. These receptors all stem from a man aged 50-60 years with active or convalescent COVID-19.

The chain links TRBV4-1 to TRBJ2-1, with D possibly TRBD2 on 7 matching bases. CDR1 is MGHRA, CDR2 YSYEKL, per germline. The CDR3 spans 17 residues. Trimming removed 0 bases from V and 7 bases from J, with 19 bases in between. The CDR3 region is CASSQDPAGAITNEQFF. The CDR3 coding sequence is TGCGCCAGCAGCCAAGATCCCGCGGGGGCTATCACAAATGAGCAGTTCTTC.

Comments on this clone: One end of the junction fails to match germline, which may point to a read error. The chain uses TRBV30 and TRBJ1-6; D is undetermined. Per germline, CDR1 GTSNPN and CDR2 SVGIG (reference sequence). This CDR3 is 12 amino acids long. The CDR3 loop is CAWTRNNSPLHF. For the CDR3, the DNA is TGTGCATGGACCAGGAATAATTCACCCCTCCACTTT.

The rearrangement joins TRBV10-3 to TRBJ1-6, with 7 bases lining up with TRBD1. The germline V gene encodes CDR1 ENHRY and CDR2 SYGVKD. This CDR3 contains 14 residues. The V segment lost 8 bases and the J segment 6 bases; nucleotides outside the gene matches: 7. The CDR3 reads CAIHPGQPNSPLHF. The CDR3 DNA reads TGTGCCATCCACCCGGGACAGCCTAATTCACCCCTCCACTTT.

This clone showed up just a few times. The rearrangement uses TRBV7-9 and TRBJ2-5; D call uncertain. Germline CDR1 SEHNR, CDR2 FQNEAQ (reference sequence). The V end lost 5 bases, the J end lost 3 bases, and 10 bases lay between the germline ends. The CDR3 is 13 amino acids. The CDR3 is CASSREREETQYF. The CDR3 nucleotides are TGTGCCAGCAGCCGAGAAAGAGAAGAGACCCAGTACTTC. Drawing the rest from reference TRBV7-9 and TRBJ2-5, the complete variable domain is DTGVSQNPRHKITKRGQNVTFRCDPISEHNRLYWYRQTLGQGPEFLTYFQNEAQLEKSRLLSDRFSAERPKGSFSTLEIQRTEQGDSAMYLCASSREREETQYFGPGTRLLVL.

This clone showed up just a few times. J is TRBJ2-2 and V is TRBV27; TRBD2 matches 11 bases. Germline V gene data show CDR1 as MNHEY and CDR2 as SMNVEV (reference sequence). Trimming removed 6 bases from V and 8 bases from J; junction bases left unmatched: 5. The CDR3 runs to 14 residues. CDR3 bases: TGTGCCAGCAGCTTAGCGGGAGGGCTGGGGGAGCTGTTTTTT. This codes for CASSLAGGLGELFF.

The chain employs TRBV11-2 and TRBJ2-5; maybe TRBD1 (8 bases). CDR3 length: 17 residues. CDR1 and CDR2 (germline): SGHAT, FQNNGV. Between the trimmed V and J ends, which lost 6 bases and 2 bases, there was a span of 22 bases. CDR3 nucleotide sequence: TGTGCCAGCAGTCCCGGGGGGACAGGTTCCCATCAAGAGACCCAGTACTTC. The encoded protein is CASSPGGTGSHQETQYF.

The chain joins TRBV10-1 to TRBJ2-3; 8 nucleotides match TRBD1. CDR1 WNHNN and CDR2 SYGVQD come from the germline V gene (reference sequence). The ends lost 6 bases at V and 7 bases at J; junction bases unmatched: 0. There are 11 residues in the CDR3. CDR3 residues: CASSRGHTQYF. DNA of the CDR3: TGCGCCAGCAGCAGGGGGCATACGCAGTATTTT.

This sequence joins TRBV19 and TRBJ1-1; possible D gene TRBD1, 6 bases. Germline lookup yields CDR1 LNHDA and CDR2 SQIVND (reference sequence). Trimming pared 4 bases from V and 2 bases from J, leaving 14 bases between. This CDR3 has 15 residues. The DNA for the CDR3 is TGTGCCAGTAGTAATCACAGGGAGCTTAACACTGAAGCTTTCTTT. Its translation: CASSNHRELNTEAFF. Together with reference TRBV19 and TRBJ1-1, the CDR3 gives the full variable domain: DGGITQSPKYLFRKEGQNVTLSCEQNLNHDAMYWYRQDPGQGLRLIYYSQIVNDFQKGDIAEGYSVSREKKESFPLTVTSAQKNPTAFYLCASSNHRELNTEAFFGQGTRLTVV.

The CDR3 sequence: CASSFSGTANTGELFF. Written as DNA, the CDR3 is TGTGCCAGCAGCTTTAGCGGGACCGCGAACACCGGGGAGCTGTTTTTT. This chain links TRBV5-6 with TRBJ2-2; 8 positions match TRBD2. This CDR3 has 16 residues. Germline CDR1 and CDR2: SGHDT and YYEEEE. Unmatched junction bases numbered 3, after V lost 2 bases and J lost 0 bases. The full variable domain, with the rest looked up from reference TRBV5-6 and TRBJ2-2, is DAGVTQSPTHLIKTRGQQVTLRCSPKSGHDTVSWYQQALGQGPQFIFQYYEEEERQRGNFPDRFSGHQFPNYSSELNVNALLLGDSALYLCASSFSGTANTGELFFGEGSRLTVL.

The CDR3 coding sequence is TGTGCCAGCAGTGAAAGGCAGGGGGCTAAAAAGACAGATACGCAGTATTTT. It codes for CASSERQGAKKTDTQYF. This chain joins TRBV6-1 and TRBJ2-3, with 8 positions matching TRBD1. Unmatched junction bases numbered 10, after V lost 2 bases and J lost 3 bases. CDR1 is MNHNS, CDR2 SASEGT, per germline. CDR3 length equals 17 residues.

The chain recombines TRBV6-1 with TRBJ2-3; D not certain. CDR1 MNHNS and CDR2 SASEGT come from the germline V gene. Trimming removed 4 bases at V and 2 bases at J, with 16 bases between. The CDR3 spans 16 residues. The CDR3 is CASSALQVWATDTQYF. CDR3 DNA: TGTGCCAGCAGTGCCCTCCAAGTGTGGGCCACAGATACGCAGTATTTT.